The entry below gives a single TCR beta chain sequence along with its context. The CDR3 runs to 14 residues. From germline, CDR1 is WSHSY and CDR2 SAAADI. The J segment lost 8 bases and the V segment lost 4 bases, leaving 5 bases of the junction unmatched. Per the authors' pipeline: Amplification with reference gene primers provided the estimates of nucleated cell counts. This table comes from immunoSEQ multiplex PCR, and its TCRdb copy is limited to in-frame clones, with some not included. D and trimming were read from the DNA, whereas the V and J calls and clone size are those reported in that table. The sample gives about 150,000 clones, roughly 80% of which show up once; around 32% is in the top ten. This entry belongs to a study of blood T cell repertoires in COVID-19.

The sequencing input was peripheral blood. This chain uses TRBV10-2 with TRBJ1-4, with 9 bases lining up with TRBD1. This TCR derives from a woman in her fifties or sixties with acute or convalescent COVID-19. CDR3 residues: CASSGGQGWEKLFF. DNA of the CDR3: TGCGCCAGCAGTGGAGGACAGGGGTGGGAAAAACTGTTTTTT.